Shown below are 7 T cell receptor beta chains from a single sample sequenced in a study of cytomegalovirus exposure and HLA in healthy donors. In the PCR, 60 Vbeta and 13 Jbeta primers were used. Profiled with immunoSEQ multiplex PCR; TCRdb holds only in-frame clones, not every one. The sample shows under 150,000 clones, over 8% of them seen only once. Material: PBMCs. These receptors all stem from a man aged 25-45 years in good health and CMV-seronegative.

The chain couples TRBV15 to TRBJ2-7, with a weak D call TRBD1 (5 bases). Deletions cut 4 bases from V and 3 bases from J, with 10 bases between. Germline V gene data show CDR1 as LNHNV and CDR2 as YYDKDF (reference sequence). The CDR3 contains 13 residues. CDR3 loop: CATSKQVLYEQYF. The CDR3 DNA reads TGTGCCACCAGCAAACAGGTTCTCTACGAGCAGTACTTC. Based on the CDR3 plus reference TRBV15 and TRBJ2-7, the full variable domain is DAMVIQNPRYQVTQFGKPVTLSCSQTLNHNVMYWYQQKSSQAPKLLFHYYDKDFNNEADTPDNFQSRRPNTSFCFLDIRSPGLGDTAMYLCATSKQVLYEQYFGPGTRLTVT.

The chain employs TRBV7-9 and TRBJ2-7; 10 bases agree with TRBD2. V dropped 5 bases and J dropped 2; count of bases not matched to a gene: 6. Germline V lookup: CDR1 SEHNR, CDR2 FQNEAQ (reference sequence). This CDR3 has 15 residues. This CDR3 is CASSPRSGGTYEQYF. The CDR3 DNA sequence: TGTGCCAGCAGCCCCCGTAGCGGGGGGACCTACGAGCAGTACTTC.

The gene calls are TRBV7-2 and TRBJ2-2; 7 positions agree with TRBD2. CDR3 length: 16 amino acids. CDR1 and CDR2 (germline): SGHTA, FQGNSA. V shed 1 base and J 5 bases; nucleotides not matched to a gene: 7. The CDR3: CASSLVPAGLTGELFF. CDR3 DNA sequence: TGTGCCAGCAGCTTAGTTCCAGCGGGGTTGACCGGGGAGCTGTTTTTT.

This clone has more than one count but fewer than ten. This chain connects TRBV30 to TRBJ1-6; D remains ambiguous. The germline V gene has CDR1 GTSNPN and CDR2 SVGIG (reference sequence). With 4 bases removed from V and 4 bases from J, the gap between germline ends came to 5 bases. This CDR3 region has 12 residues. This chain's CDR3 is CAWKTYNSPLHF. For the CDR3, the DNA is TGTGCCTGGAAGACTTATAATTCACCCCTCCACTTT.

As concerns this clone: This sample also contains other DNA sequences that code for the same CDR3. The J gene is TRBJ1-2, the V gene TRBV7-9, with 8 bases matching TRBD1. Germline V gene sequence: CDR1 SEHNR, CDR2 FQNEAQ (reference sequence). J gave up 7 bases and V 5 bases, and 3 bases lay outside the gene matches. The CDR3 has 12 residues. The DNA of the CDR3 is TGTGCCAGCAGCCTACAGGGGGGTGGCTACACCTTC. Encoded protein: CASSLQGGGYTF.

This clone was counted a few times. The chain links TRBV4-3 to TRBJ2-7, with D hard to call. The CDR3 sequence is 14 residues long. The V end lost 0 bases, the J end lost 7 bases, and 13 bases lay between the germline ends. Germline values: CDR1 LGHNA, CDR2 YSLEER. The CDR3 DNA reads as TGCGCCAGCAGCCAAGAATTGGCAGGAATAGAGCAGTACTTC. This codes for CASSQELAGIEQYF.

The chain carries TRBV7-9 and TRBJ1-2, with 8 bases aligning to TRBD1. The CDR3 is made up of 13 amino acids. V trimming: 3 bases; J trimming: 7 bases; junction bases outside the gene matches: 4. CDR1 is SEHNR, CDR2 FQNEAQ, per germline (reference sequence). In nucleotides, the CDR3 is TGTGCCAGCAGCTTCGGACAGGGCTCTGGCTACACCTTC. Translation: CASSFGQGSGYTF.